Described below is a single T cell receptor beta chain sequence and its context. What it binds is not known. This specimen comes from a study of long-term antiretroviral therapy in people with HIV. General study results and limits: Clones that expanded before ART (that is, prior to treatment) dominated the repertoire at all time points.

immunoSEQ v3.0 was run at survey level. Each sample had sequencing targeting roughly 35,000-55,000 T-cell genomes. Produced via immunoSEQ multiplex PCR; TCRdb's table is partial and in-frame only. This table holds just over 35,000 clones, 80% to 90% found once. The CDR3 sequence is 17 residues long. Looked up from germline, CDR1 is SEHNR and CDR2 is FQNEAQ (reference sequence). V was pared by 5 bases and J by 1 base, with 19 bases between. The rearrangement links TRBV7-9 to TRBJ2-3, with D tentatively TRBD1 (6 bases). This sample comprised unsorted PBMCs, obtained 2.2 years after starting antiretroviral therapy. This TCR was recovered from a man between 18 and 29 years old with HIV. The CDR3 here is CASSISFGAGGTDTQYF. The DNA for the CDR3 is TGTGCCAGCAGCATCTCGTTTGGGGCAGGGGGCACAGATACGCAGTATTTT.